The 25 T cell receptor beta chains in this list originate from one sample, sequenced in a study of cytomegalovirus exposure and HLA in healthy donors. 60 Vbeta and 13 Jbeta primers were used in PCR. Some clones are missing from TCRdb's copy, which holds only in-frame ones; the method was immunoSEQ multiplex PCR. The table lists fewer than 200,000 clones, approximately 80% of them singletons. The sequencing input was PBMCs. These receptors all stem from a woman between 50 and 59 years old in good health and CMV-seropositive.

This chain links TRBV6-1 with TRBJ1-4; maybe TRBD1 (6 bases). This CDR3 is built from 14 residues. Trimming cost V 5 bases and J 6 bases, with 13 bases left between them. Germline CDR1 is MNHNS and CDR2 is SASEGT. The CDR3 DNA reads as TGTGCCAGCAGTTTAAGACAGGAGGATGAAAAACTGTTTTTT. Encoded protein: CASSLRQEDEKLFF.

The rearrangement uses TRBV6-4 and TRBJ2-7; 7 bases match TRBD1. CDR3 length: 15 amino acids. Per germline, CDR1 MRHNA and CDR2 SNTAGT. The chain's CDR3 is CARMAGTDSSYEQYF. For the CDR3, the DNA is TGTGCTAGGATGGCCGGGACAGACAGCTCCTACGAGCAGTACTTC.

This clone was observed once. This chain connects TRBV4-3 to TRBJ1-1; 8 positions agree with TRBD1. The V gene's germline CDR1 is LGHNA and CDR2 YSLEER. V lost 4 bases to trimming and J lost 5 bases; unmatched junction nucleotides: 3. The CDR3 has 13 amino acids. CDR3 DNA sequence: TGCGCCAGCAGCCCGCAGGGGGCTACTGAAGCTTTCTTT. Translated, it gives CASSPQGATEAFF.

This chain links TRBV4-1 with TRBJ2-7; 7 bases fit TRBD2. The CDR3 sequence is 16 residues long. Germline-derived CDR1 and CDR2 are MGHRA and YSYEKL. J lost 1 base, V lost 0 bases, and 6 bases had no gene match. The CDR3 DNA reads TGCGCCAGCAGCCAAGAGGCGGGAGTTTCTTCCTACGAGCAGTACTTC. Translated: CASSQEAGVSSYEQYF.

To note about this clone: Mismatch with germline at one junction end may stem from a read error. The CDR3 DNA is TGTTCCAGCAGTGGGACAGGGACTGGAAACACCATATATTTT. It specifies CSSSGTGTGNTIYF. This chain connects TRBV7-9 to TRBJ1-3; TRBD1 agrees at 9 bases. Germline V lookup: CDR1 SEHNR, CDR2 FQNEAQ (reference sequence). The CDR3 covers 14 residues.

The genes are TRBV11-2 and TRBJ2-3; maybe TRBD2 (7 bases). This CDR3 is built from 14 residues. V was shortened by 3 bases and J by 4 bases, with 11 bases between the two germline ends. Germline loops: CDR1 SGHAT, CDR2 FQNNGV. The CDR3 here is CASSFGGRADTQYF. The CDR3 DNA is TGTGCCAGCAGCTTCGGGGGGCGGGCAGATACGCAGTATTTT.

The chain couples TRBV5-4 to TRBJ2-3, with 7 bases matching TRBD1. Germline lookup yields CDR1 SGHNT and CDR2 YYREEE (reference sequence). V was clipped by 2 bases and J by 4 bases; unmatched bases: 4. There are 14 residues in the CDR3. The CDR3 loop reads CASSFRQGADTQYF. The CDR3, as DNA: TGTGCCAGCAGCTTTAGGCAGGGGGCAGATACGCAGTATTTT.

This rearrangement joins TRBV28 to TRBJ2-4; tentatively, D is TRBD2 (5 bases). CDR3 size: 17 residues. The V end lost 2 bases, the J end lost 6 bases, and 20 bases lay between the germline ends. Germline loops: CDR1 MDHEN, CDR2 SYDVKM. CDR3 protein: CASSLLRATIEGNIQYF. For the CDR3, the DNA is TGTGCCAGCAGTTTACTAAGGGCAACCATCGAGGGAAACATTCAGTACTTC.

In DNA, the CDR3 is TGTGCCAGCACTCGGGGGGCCGACACCGGGGAGCTGTTTTTT. This codes for CASTRGADTGELFF. The chain recombines TRBV11-3 with TRBJ2-2; possibly TRBD2 for D (7 bases). V lost 7 bases to trimming and J lost 3 bases, with 12 bases between them. Germline V lookup: CDR1 SGHNT, CDR2 YENEEA. The CDR3 consists of 14 residues.

This clone turned up a few times. The chain recombines TRBV13 with TRBJ1-4, with D hard to call. Trimming took 2 bases from V and 6 from J, leaving 10 bases between them. Per germline, CDR1 PRHDT and CDR2 FYEKMQ (reference sequence). The CDR3 has 14 residues. The CDR3 DNA follows: TGTGCCAGCAGCTTAAGGCGGCGGGATGAAAAACTGTTTTTT. The encoded protein is CASSLRRRDEKLFF.

The CDR3 loop is CASSPGSGANVLTF. CDR3 DNA sequence: TGTGCCAGTAGCCCCGGCTCTGGGGCCAACGTCCTGACTTTC. This chain joins TRBV19 and TRBJ2-6; D gene ambiguous. CDR1 is LNHDA and CDR2 is SQIVND in the germline V gene (reference sequence). The V and J ends lost 6 bases and 0 bases respectively, with 6 bases between them. This CDR3 is 14 amino acids long.

This sequence joins TRBV5-8 and TRBJ2-3, with D hard to call. Trimming left V 5 bases short and J 1 base short, with 14 bases between. Germline V gene sequence: CDR1 SGHTS, CDR2 YDEGEE. The CDR3 runs to 15 residues. The CDR3, as DNA: TGTGCCAGCAGGCCGCCCGCAGGTCGCACAGATACGCAGTATTTT. Protein sequence: CASRPPAGRTDTQYF.

On this clone: The junction departs from the called germline gene at one end, perhaps through a read error. The chain is built from TRBV7-7 and TRBJ2-3, with 10 bases identical to TRBD2. This CDR3 region has 13 residues. The germline V gene encodes CDR1 SSHAT and CDR2 FNYEAQ (reference sequence). CDR3 loop: CASSLDSGGTQYF. The CDR3, as DNA: TGTGCTAGCAGCTTAGATAGCGGGGGGACGCAGTATTTT.

V and J are TRBV6-1 and TRBJ2-7, with D tentatively TRBD2 (6 bases). Germline CDR1 and CDR2: MNHNS and SASEGT. The CDR3 extends over 19 amino acids. V shed 2 bases and J shed 4 bases, with 27 bases lying between them. CDR3 loop: CASSESLSGFVGRGYEQYF. In DNA form, the CDR3 reads TGTGCCAGCAGTGAAAGTCTTTCGGGGTTTGTCGGGAGAGGGTACGAGCAGTACTTC.

The CDR3 spells CASSYSIELTEAFF. Written as DNA, the CDR3 is TGTGCCAGCAGTTACTCGATAGAGCTTACTGAAGCTTTCTTT. The J gene is TRBJ1-1, the V gene TRBV6-5, with no clear D. Trimming took 0 bases from V and 5 from J, leaving 10 bases between them. Per the germline V gene, CDR1 is MNHEY and CDR2 is SVGAGI. The CDR3 sequence is 14 residues long.

This chain links TRBV21-1 with TRBJ2-3; TRBD2, the D gene given by the table, was not confirmed from the DNA. TRBV21-1 is reported as a pseudogene. This CDR3 comprises 17 residues. The CDR3 DNA is TGTGCCAGCAGCACCGGGACTAGCGGGGGGTTATCAGATACGCAGTATTTT. Protein sequence: CASSTGTSGGLSDTQYF.

V usage is TRBV29-1 and J usage is TRBJ2-3, with a possible D match to TRBD2 (5 bases). Trimming took 1 base from V and 8 from J, leaving 13 bases between them. Germline V gene sequence: CDR1 SQVTM, CDR2 ANQGSEA. This CDR3 is 13 amino acids long. The chain's CDR3 is CSVEGAAASTQYF. In nucleotides, the CDR3 is TGCAGCGTTGAAGGGGCAGCGGCAAGTACGCAGTATTTT.

The chain combines TRBV18 with TRBJ2-2; D may be TRBD1 (6 bases). The V and J ends lost 4 bases and 4 bases respectively, with 19 bases between them. Germline values: CDR1 KGHSH, CDR2 LQKENI. The CDR3 has 17 amino acids. The DNA of the CDR3 is TGTGCCAGCTCACAACGGCCGACAGGTTCGAGCACCGGGGAGCTGTTTTTT. The encoded protein is CASSQRPTGSSTGELFF.

The rearrangement uses TRBV19 and TRBJ2-5; 7 nucleotides align to TRBD2. The germline V gene encodes CDR1 LNHDA and CDR2 SQIVND (reference sequence). The trim removed 5 bases at V and 0 bases at J, leaving 6 bases unmatched. The CDR3 is 15 amino acids. This CDR3 is CASSPPGGNQETQYF. The CDR3, as DNA: TGTGCCAGTAGTCCTCCGGGGGGAAACCAAGAGACCCAGTACTTC.

The chain couples TRBV4-1 to TRBJ1-2; the D is unclear. The CDR3 loop spans 13 amino acids. The germline V gene encodes CDR1 MGHRA and CDR2 YSYEKL. V lost 3 bases and J lost 4, with 9 bases in between. Here the CDR3 reads CASSQTDFYGYTF. CDR3 nucleotide sequence: TGCGCCAGCAGCCAGACGGACTTCTATGGCTACACCTTC.

The V call is TRBV28, the J call TRBJ1-2, with D uncertain. This CDR3 is built from 14 residues. V dropped 5 bases and J dropped 8 bases, with 18 bases sitting between them. Germline assignment: CDR1 MDHEN and CDR2 SYDVKM. For the CDR3, the DNA is TGTGCCAGCAGTCCCGGCGGAGTCCTCGCAGGCTACACCTTC. Protein: CASSPGGVLAGYTF.

This chain links TRBV5-4 with TRBJ1-3, with a possible D match to TRBD1 (6 bases). The CDR3 extends over 17 amino acids. Germline loops: CDR1 SGHNT, CDR2 YYREEE (reference sequence). Trimming took off 4 bases at V and 0 bases at J, with 17 bases between the two ends. Written as DNA, the CDR3 is TGTGCCAGCAGCCTGGCGGGGGGGCGGATCTCTGGAAACACCATATATTTT. Its protein product is CASSLAGGRISGNTIYF.

This clone was observed a handful of times. V gene TRBV10-2 combines with J gene TRBJ1-6; perhaps TRBD1 as D (5 bases). The CDR3 is 14 amino acids. V lost 5 bases, J lost 3 bases, and 8 bases lay in between. Germline V gene data show CDR1 as WSHSY and CDR2 as SAAADI. CDR3 sequence (DNA): TGCGCCAGCAGTCTCGACAGCTATAATTCACCCCTCCACTTT. This gives the protein CASSLDSYNSPLHF.

V usage is TRBV9 and J usage is TRBJ1-2, with D hard to call. The V gene lost 0 bases and the J gene lost 6 bases, with 24 bases spanning the gap. The CDR3 has 18 amino acids. From germline, CDR1 is SGDLS and CDR2 YYNGEE. The CDR3 protein is CASSVGPTSALETNGYTF. Written as DNA, the CDR3 is TGTGCCAGCAGCGTAGGCCCCACGAGCGCCCTCGAAACAAATGGCTACACCTTC.

This clone was seen more than once but under ten times. CDR3 bases: TGTGCCAGCTCGGGGAATAATTCACCCCTCCACTTT. Amino acids: CASSGNNSPLHF. The chain links TRBV6-5 to TRBJ1-6; D is uncertain. The V gene's germline CDR1 is MNHEY and CDR2 SVGAGI. This CDR3 is 12 amino acids long. Trimming removed 8 bases at V and 5 bases at J, with 7 bases between.